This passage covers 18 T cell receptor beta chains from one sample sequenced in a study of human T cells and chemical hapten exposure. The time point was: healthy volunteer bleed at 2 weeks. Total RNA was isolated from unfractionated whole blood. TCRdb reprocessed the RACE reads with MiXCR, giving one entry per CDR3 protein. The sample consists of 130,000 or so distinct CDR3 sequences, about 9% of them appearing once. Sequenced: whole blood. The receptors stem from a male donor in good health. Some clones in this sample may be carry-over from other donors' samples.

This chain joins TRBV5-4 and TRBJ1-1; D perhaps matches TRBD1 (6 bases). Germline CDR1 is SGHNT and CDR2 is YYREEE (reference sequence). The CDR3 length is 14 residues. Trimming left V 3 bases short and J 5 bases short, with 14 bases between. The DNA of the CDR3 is TGTGCCAGCAGCTGGGGGGGGGCTGGGACTGAAGCTTTCTTT. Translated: CASSWGGAGTEAFF.

The CDR3 protein is CASSHRAGYTF. The CDR3, as DNA: TGTGCCAGCAGCCACAGAGCGGGCTACACCTTC. The chain uses TRBV12-3 or TRBV12-4 and TRBJ1-2; no reliable D call. This CDR3 has 11 amino acids. The ends were cut back, 6 bases at V and 8 bases at J, with 10 bases in the middle.

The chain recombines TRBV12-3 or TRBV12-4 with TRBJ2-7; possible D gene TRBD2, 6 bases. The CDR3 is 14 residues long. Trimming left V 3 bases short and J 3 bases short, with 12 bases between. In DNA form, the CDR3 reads TGTGCCAGCAGTTTCGGGGACTTGAACTACGAGCAGTACTTC. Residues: CASSFGDLNYEQYF.

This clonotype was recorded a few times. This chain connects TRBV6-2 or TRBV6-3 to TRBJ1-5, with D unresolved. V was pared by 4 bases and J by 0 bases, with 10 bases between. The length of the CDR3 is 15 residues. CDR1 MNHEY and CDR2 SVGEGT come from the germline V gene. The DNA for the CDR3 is TGTGCCAGCAGTTTCGGACGGCATAGCAATCAGCCCCAGCATTTT. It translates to CASSFGRHSNQPQHF.

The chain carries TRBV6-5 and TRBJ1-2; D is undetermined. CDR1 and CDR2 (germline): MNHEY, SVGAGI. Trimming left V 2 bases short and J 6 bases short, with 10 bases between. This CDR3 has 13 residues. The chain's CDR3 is CASSYLGRNGYTF. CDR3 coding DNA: TGTGCCAGCAGTTACCTGGGGAGAAATGGCTACACCTTC.

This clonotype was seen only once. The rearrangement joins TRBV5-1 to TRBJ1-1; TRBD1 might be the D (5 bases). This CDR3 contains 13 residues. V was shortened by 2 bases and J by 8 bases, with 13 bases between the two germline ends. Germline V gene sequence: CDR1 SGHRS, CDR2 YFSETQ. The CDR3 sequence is CASSLPDGAEAFF. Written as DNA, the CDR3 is TGCGCCAGCAGCTTACCCGACGGGGCGGAAGCTTTCTTT.

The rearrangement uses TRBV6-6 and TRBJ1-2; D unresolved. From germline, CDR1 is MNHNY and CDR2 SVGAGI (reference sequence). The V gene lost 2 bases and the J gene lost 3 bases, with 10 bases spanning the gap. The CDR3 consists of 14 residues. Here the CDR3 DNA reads TGTGCCAGCAGTTACCTGGGTAGGCACTATGGCTACACCTTC. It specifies CASSYLGRHYGYTF.

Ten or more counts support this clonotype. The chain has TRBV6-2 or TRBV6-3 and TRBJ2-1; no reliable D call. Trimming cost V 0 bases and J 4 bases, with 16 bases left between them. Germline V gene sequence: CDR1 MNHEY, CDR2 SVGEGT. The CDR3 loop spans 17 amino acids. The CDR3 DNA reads TGTGCCAGCAGTTACTCTCCCTCGCTGGGCCTATACAATGAGCAGTTCTTC. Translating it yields CASSYSPSLGLYNEQFF.

The CDR3 sequence: CASARDRGFDEQYF. The CDR3 nucleotides read TGCGCCAGCGCACGGGACAGGGGGTTTGACGAGCAGTACTTC. This rearrangement joins TRBV5-1 to TRBJ2-7; 11 positions agree with TRBD1. V lost 7 bases and J lost 5; bases outside the gene matches: 8. Germline loops: CDR1 SGHRS, CDR2 YFSETQ. The CDR3 contains 14 residues.

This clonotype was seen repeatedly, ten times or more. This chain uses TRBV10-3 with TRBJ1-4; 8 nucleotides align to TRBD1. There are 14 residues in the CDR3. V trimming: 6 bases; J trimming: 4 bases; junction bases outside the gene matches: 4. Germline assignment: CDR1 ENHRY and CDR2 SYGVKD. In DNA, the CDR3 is TGTGCCATCAGGCAGGGGGCTATTAATGAAAAACTGTTTTTT. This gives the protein CAIRQGAINEKLFF.

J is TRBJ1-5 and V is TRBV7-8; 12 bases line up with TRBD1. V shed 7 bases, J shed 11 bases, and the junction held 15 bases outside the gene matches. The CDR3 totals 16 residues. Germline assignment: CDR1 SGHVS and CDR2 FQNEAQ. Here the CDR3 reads CASNLSGTGGPPTQHF. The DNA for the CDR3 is TGTGCCAGCAACCTTTCCGGGACAGGGGGCCCCCCCACCCAGCATTTT.

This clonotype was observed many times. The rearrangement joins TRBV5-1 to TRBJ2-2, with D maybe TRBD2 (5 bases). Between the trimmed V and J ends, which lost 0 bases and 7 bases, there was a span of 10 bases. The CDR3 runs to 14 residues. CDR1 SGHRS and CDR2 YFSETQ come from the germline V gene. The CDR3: CASSLAPEGGELFF. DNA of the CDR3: TGCGCCAGCAGCTTGGCCCCCGAGGGCGGGGAGCTGTTTTTT. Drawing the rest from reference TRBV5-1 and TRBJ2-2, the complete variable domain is KAGVTQTPRYLIKTRGQQVTLSCSPISGHRSVSWYQQTPGQGLQFLFEYFSETQRNKGNFPGRFSGRQFSNSRSEMNVSTLELGDSALYLCASSLAPEGGELFFGEGSRLTVL.

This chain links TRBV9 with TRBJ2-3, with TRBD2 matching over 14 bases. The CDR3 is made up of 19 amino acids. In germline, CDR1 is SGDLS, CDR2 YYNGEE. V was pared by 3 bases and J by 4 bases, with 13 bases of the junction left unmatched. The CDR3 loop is CASSAAASGTSGSPDTQYF. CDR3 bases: TGTGCCAGCAGCGCCGCAGCCTCCGGGACTAGCGGGAGCCCAGATACGCAGTATTTT.

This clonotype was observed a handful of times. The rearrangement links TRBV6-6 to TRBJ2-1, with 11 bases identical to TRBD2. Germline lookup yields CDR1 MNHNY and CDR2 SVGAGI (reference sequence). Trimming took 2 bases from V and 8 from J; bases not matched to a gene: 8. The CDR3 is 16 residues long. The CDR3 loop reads CASSYPTSGSRDEQFF. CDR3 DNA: TGTGCCAGCAGTTACCCTACTAGCGGGAGTCGGGATGAGCAGTTCTTC.

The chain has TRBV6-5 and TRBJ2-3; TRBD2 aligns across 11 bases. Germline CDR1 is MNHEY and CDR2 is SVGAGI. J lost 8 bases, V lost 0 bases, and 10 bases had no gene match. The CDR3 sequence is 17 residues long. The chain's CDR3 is CASSYSPRLAGSGTQYF. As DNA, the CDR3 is TGTGCCAGCAGTTACTCTCCCCGACTAGCGGGGTCAGGTACGCAGTATTTT.

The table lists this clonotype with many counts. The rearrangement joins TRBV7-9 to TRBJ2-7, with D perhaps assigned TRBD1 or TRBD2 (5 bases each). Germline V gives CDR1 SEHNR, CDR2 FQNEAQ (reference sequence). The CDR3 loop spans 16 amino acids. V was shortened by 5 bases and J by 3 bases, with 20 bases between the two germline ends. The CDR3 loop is CASSIVGEVSNYEQYF. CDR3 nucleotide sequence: TGTGCCAGCAGCATCGTGGGGGAAGTTAGTAACTACGAGCAGTACTTC.

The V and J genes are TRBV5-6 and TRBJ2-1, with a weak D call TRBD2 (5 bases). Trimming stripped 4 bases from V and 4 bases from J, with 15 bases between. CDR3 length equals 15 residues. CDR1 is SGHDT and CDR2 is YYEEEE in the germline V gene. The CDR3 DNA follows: TGTGCCAGCAGCCACCCCGTACTAGAATACAATGAGCAGTTCTTC. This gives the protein CASSHPVLEYNEQFF.

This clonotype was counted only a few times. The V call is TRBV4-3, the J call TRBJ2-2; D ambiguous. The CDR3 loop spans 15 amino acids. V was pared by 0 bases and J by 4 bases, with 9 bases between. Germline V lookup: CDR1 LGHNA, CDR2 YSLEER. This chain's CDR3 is CASSQESRSTGELFF. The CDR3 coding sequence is TGCGCCAGCAGCCAAGAATCCAGGTCCACCGGGGAGCTGTTTTTT.